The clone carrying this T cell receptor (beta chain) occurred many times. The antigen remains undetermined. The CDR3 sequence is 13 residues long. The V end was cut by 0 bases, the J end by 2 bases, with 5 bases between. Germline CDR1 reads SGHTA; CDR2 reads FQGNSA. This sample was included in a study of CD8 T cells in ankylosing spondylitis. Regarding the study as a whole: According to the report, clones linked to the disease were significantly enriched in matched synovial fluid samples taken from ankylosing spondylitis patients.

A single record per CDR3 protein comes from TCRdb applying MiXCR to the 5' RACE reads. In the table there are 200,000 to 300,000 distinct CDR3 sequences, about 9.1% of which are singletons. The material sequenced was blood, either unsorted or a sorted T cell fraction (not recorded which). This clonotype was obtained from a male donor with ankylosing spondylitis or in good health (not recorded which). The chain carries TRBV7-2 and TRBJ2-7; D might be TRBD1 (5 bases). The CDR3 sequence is CASSLAGAYEQYF. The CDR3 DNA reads TGTGCCAGCAGCTTAGCAGGGGCCTACGAGCAGTACTTC. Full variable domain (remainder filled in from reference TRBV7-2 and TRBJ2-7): GAGVSQSPSNKVTEKGKDVELRCDPISGHTALYWYRQSLGQGLEFLIYFQGNSAPDKSGLPSDRFSAERTGGSVSTLTIQRTQQEDSAVYLCASSLAGAYEQYFGPGTRLTVT.